Included here is one T cell receptor (beta chain) sequence, with context. The CDR3 sequence is 12 residues long. V was clipped by 3 bases and J by 8 bases, with 11 bases between them. Germline CDR1 and CDR2: SGDLS and YYNGEE. This sample is drawn from a study of blood T cell repertoires in COVID-19. Study context: Samples taken during acute and convalescent COVID-19 were collected in the United States, Italy and Spain.

Participant ages covered about 18 to 95 years across some 25 US areas. Participants' own reports of clinical history determined their cohort assignment. Recovered participants had two consecutive negative NP/OP PCR tests, healthcare professional clearance, or symptom resolution. Profiling relied on immunoSEQ multiplex PCR, and the TCRdb table lists in-frame clones only, not all of them. The profile shows under 500,000 clones, approximately 90% of them singletons. The genes are TRBV9 and TRBJ1-1, with a possible D match to TRBD1 (5 bases). The source material was PBMCs or T cells enriched from blood (not recorded which). This sequence was found in a man aged 25-45 years who had recovered from COVID-19. The CDR3 DNA sequence: TGTGCCAGCAGCGCGGAGCCAGGGGAAGCTTTCTTT. Protein product: CASSAEPGEAFF.